This record looks at one T cell receptor (beta chain) sequence and its context. This specimen comes from a study of blood T cell repertoires in COVID-19. Study at large: Researchers got acute and convalescent COVID-19 samples from the United States, Italy and Spain. PBMCs, B-cell-depleted T cells, or T cells provided the cDNA or gDNA that made up the material.

This CDR3 is 12 amino acids long. Looked up from germline, CDR1 is GTSNPN and CDR2 is SVGIG (reference sequence). Trimming removed 1 base from V and 9 bases from J; junction bases left unmatched: 6. Original processing methods: Estimated nucleated cell counts came from reference gene primer amplification. The repertoire was sequenced with immunoSEQ multiplex PCR; TCRdb's copy has only in-frame clones and lacks some. V, J and clone size are taken as reported in that table, and D and trimming were inferred from the DNA itself. The sample lists roughly 130,000 clones, approximately 83% occurring once. The rearrangement uses TRBV30 and TRBJ2-7; 7 bases are a match to TRBD2. The sample taken for sequencing was peripheral blood. The TCR sequence derives from a woman between 45 and 60 years old with acute or convalescent COVID-19. The CDR3 loop is CAWSGSGASQYF. The CDR3, as DNA: TGTGCCTGGAGTGGAAGCGGGGCCTCGCAGTACTTC.